This record looks at one T cell receptor (beta chain) sequence and its context. Germline CDR1 and CDR2: SGHAT and FQNNGV. V lost 2 bases and J 2 bases, leaving 12 bases between the germline ends. The CDR3 has 16 amino acids. These data originate in a study of T cell changes during pregnancy in multiple sclerosis. Assay used: immunoSEQ multiplex PCR; TCRdb lists only in-frame clones, some missing. The repertoire holds around 60,000 clones, roughly 92% seen once, with around 3% in the top ten. The V and J genes are TRBV11-2 and TRBJ2-2; D gene ambiguous. The specimen comprised peripheral blood, sampled in the third trimester of pregnancy. This receptor was obtained from a female donor in good health, enrolled as a control in a pregnancy study. The CDR3 region has the DNA TGTGCCAGCAGCTTACACCCAGGATTAAACACCGGGGAGCTGTTTTTT. It codes for CASSLHPGLNTGELFF. The full variable domain, in which reference TRBV11-2 and TRBJ2-2 provide the parts outside the CDR3, is EAGVAQSPRYKIIEKRQSVAFWCNPISGHATLYWYQQILGQGPKLLIQFQNNGVVDDSQLPKDRFSAERLKGVDSTLKIQPAKLEDSAVYLCASSLHPGLNTGELFFGEGSRLTVL.